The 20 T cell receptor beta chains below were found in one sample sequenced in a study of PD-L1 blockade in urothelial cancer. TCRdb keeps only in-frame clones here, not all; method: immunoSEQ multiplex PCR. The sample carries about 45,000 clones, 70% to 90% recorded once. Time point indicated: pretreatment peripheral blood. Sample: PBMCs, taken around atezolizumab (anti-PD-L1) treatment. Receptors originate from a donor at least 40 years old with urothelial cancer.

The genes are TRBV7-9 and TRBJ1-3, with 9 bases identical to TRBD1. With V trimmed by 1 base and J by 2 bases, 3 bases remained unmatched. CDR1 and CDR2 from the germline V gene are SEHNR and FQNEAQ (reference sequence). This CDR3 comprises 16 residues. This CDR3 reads CASSLEGQGAGNTIYF. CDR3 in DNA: TGTGCCAGCAGCTTAGAGGGACAGGGAGCTGGAAACACCATATATTTT.

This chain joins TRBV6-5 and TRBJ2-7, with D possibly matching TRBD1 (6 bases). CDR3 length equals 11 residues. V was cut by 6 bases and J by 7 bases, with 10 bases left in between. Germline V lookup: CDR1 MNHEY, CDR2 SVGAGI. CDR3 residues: CASSHREEQYF. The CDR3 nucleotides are TGTGCCAGCAGCCACAGGGAAGAGCAGTACTTC.

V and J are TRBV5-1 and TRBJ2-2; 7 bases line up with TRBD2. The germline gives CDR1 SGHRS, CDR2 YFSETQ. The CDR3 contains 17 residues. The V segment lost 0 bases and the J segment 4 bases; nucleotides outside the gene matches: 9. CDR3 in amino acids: CASSLGGAGAGTGELFF. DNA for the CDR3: TGCGCCAGCAGCTTGGGGGGCGCGGGAGCGGGCACCGGGGAGCTGTTTTTT.

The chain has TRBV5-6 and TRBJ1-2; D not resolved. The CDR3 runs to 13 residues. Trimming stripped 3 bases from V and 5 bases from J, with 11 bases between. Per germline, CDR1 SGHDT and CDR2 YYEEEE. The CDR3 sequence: CASSYPGEYGYTF. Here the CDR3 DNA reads TGTGCCAGCAGCTACCCCGGGGAGTATGGCTACACCTTC.

The DNA for the CDR3 is TGTGCCAGCGGGGGGTTTGGGGGGGCTTTCTTT. It codes for CASGGFGGAFF. V gene TRBV2 combines with J gene TRBJ1-1; tentatively, D is TRBD1 (5 bases). CDR3 length equals 11 residues. The V and J ends lost 8 bases and 11 bases respectively, with 15 bases between them. The germline gives CDR1 SNHLY, CDR2 FYNNEI.

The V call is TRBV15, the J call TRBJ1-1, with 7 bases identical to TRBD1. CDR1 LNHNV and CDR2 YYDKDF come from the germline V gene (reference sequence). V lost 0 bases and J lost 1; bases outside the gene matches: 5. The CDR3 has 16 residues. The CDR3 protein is CATSRDLNRGNTEAFF. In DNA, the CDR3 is TGTGCCACCAGCAGAGATCTTAACAGGGGGAACACTGAAGCTTTCTTT.

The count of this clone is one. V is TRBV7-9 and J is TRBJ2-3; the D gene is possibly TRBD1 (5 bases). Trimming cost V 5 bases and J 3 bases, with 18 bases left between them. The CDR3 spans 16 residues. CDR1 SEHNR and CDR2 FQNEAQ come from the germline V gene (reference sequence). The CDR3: CASSQGRPRLTDTQYF. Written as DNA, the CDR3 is TGTGCCAGCAGCCAGGGTCGGCCTAGACTTACAGATACGCAGTATTTT.

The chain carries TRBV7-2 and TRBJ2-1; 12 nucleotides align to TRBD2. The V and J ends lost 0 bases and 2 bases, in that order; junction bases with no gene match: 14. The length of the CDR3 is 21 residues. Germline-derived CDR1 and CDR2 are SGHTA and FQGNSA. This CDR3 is CASSLALVTSGRRRTYNEQFF. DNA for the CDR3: TGTGCCAGCAGCTTAGCGCTGGTGACTAGCGGGAGAAGAAGGACCTACAATGAGCAGTTCTTC. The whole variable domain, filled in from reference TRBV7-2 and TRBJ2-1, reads GAGVSQSPSNKVTEKGKDVELRCDPISGHTALYWYRQSLGQGLEFLIYFQGNSAPDKSGLPSDRFSAERTGGSVSTLTIQRTQQEDSAVYLCASSLALVTSGRRRTYNEQFFGPGTRLTVL.

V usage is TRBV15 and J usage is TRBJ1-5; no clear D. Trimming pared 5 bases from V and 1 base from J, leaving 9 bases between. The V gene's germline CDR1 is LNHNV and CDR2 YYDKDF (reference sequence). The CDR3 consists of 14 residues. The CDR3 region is CATSAGMSNQPQHF. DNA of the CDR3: TGTGCCACCAGCGCGGGAATGAGCAATCAGCCCCAGCATTTT.

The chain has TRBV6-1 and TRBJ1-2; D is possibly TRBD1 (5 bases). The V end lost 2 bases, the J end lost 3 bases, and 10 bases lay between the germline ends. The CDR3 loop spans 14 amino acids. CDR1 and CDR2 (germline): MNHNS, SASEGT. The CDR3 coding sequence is TGTGCCAGCAGTGAACGCCAGGGCCACTATGGCTACACCTTC. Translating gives CASSERQGHYGYTF.

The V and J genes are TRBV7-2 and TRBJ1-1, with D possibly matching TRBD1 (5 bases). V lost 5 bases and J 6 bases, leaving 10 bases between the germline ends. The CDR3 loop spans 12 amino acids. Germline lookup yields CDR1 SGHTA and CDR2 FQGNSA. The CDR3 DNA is TGTGCCAGCAGCCAATGGGGGGCTGAAGCTTTCTTT. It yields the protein CASSQWGAEAFF.

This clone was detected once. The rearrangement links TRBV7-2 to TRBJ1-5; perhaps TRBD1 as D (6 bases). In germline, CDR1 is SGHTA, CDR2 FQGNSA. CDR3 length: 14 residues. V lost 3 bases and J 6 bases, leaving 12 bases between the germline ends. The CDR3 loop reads CASSFLAGAQPQHF. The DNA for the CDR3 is TGTGCCAGCAGCTTCTTGGCAGGGGCTCAGCCCCAGCATTTT.

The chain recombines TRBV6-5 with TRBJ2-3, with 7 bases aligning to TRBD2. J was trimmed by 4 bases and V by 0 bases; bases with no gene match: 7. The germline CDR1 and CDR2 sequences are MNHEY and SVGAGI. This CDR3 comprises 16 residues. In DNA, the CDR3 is TGTGCCAGCAGTTACTCGCATGGCGCGGGGGCAGATACGCAGTATTTT. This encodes CASSYSHGAGADTQYF.

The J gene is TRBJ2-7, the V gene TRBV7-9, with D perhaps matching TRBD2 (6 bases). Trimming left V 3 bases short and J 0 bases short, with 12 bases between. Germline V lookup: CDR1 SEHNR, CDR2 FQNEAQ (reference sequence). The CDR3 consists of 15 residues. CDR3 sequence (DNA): TGTGCCAGCAGCTTCAGCGGAGGGTCCTCCTACGAGCAGTACTTC. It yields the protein CASSFSGGSSYEQYF.

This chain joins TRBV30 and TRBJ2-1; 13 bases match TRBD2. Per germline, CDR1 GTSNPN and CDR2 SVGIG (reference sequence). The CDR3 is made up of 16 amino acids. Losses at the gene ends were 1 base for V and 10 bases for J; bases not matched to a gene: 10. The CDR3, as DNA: TGTGCCTGGAGTGGGGGGACTAGCGGGACGGGTTGGGAGCAGTTCTTC. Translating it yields CAWSGGTSGTGWEQFF.

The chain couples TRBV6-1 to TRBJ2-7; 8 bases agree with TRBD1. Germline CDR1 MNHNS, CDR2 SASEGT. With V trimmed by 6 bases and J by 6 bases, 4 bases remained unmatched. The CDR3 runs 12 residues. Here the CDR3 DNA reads TGTGCCAGCAGAGCCACAGGGGGCGAGCAGTACTTC. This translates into CASRATGGEQYF.

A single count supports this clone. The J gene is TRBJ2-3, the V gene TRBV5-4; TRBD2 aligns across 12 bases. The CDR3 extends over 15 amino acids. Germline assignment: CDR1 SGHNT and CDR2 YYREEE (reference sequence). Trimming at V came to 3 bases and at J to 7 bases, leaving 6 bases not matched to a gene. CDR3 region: CASSYLAGGPYTQYF. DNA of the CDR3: TGTGCCAGCAGCTACCTAGCGGGAGGGCCCTATACGCAGTATTTT.

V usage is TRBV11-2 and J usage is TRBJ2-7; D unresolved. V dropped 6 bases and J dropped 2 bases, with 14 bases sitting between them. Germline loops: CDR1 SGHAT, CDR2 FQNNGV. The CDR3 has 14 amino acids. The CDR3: CASRYTVLTYEQYF. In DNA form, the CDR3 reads TGTGCCAGCAGGTACACAGTGTTGACCTACGAGCAGTACTTC.

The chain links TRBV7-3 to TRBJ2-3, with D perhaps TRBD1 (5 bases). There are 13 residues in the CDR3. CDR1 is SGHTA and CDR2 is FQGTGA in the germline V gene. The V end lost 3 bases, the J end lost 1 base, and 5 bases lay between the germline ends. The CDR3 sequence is CASSFRGTDTQYF. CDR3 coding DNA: TGTGCCAGCAGCTTCAGGGGCACAGATACGCAGTATTTT.

This CDR3 is CASSLSGQTGGANVLTF. DNA of the CDR3: TGTGCCAGCAGCTTGTCAGGGCAGACGGGTGGGGCCAACGTCCTGACTTTC. This chain links TRBV5-4 with TRBJ2-6, with a tentative D call TRBD1 (5 bases). The CDR3 covers 17 residues. The germline V gene encodes CDR1 SGHNT and CDR2 YYREEE (reference sequence). V was trimmed by 1 base and J by 3 bases, leaving 14 bases between them.